Each of the 6 T cell receptor beta chains below was sequenced from the same sample in a study of OX40 agonist ivuxolimab in advanced cancers. The table came from immunoSEQ multiplex PCR; TCRdb's copy has only in-frame clones and leaves some out. The repertoire holds tens of thousands of clones, with around 86% as singletons. The sequencing used CD4+ or CD8+ T cells sorted from blood, collected in a trial of the OX40 agonist ivuxolimab. All receptors derive from an adult with an advanced solid tumor such as melanoma, head and neck, liver or kidney cancer.

CDR3 in DNA: TGTGCCAGCAGTCCACGACTAGCGGGGGACAATGAGCAGTTCTTC. Encoded protein: CASSPRLAGDNEQFF. The chain employs TRBV27 and TRBJ2-1; 12 nucleotides agree with TRBD2. V lost 5 bases, J lost 5 bases, and 4 bases stayed unmatched. Germline CDR1 is MNHEY and CDR2 is SMNVEV (reference sequence). The CDR3 runs 15 residues.

The chain uses TRBV28 and TRBJ2-7; 10 bases fit TRBD2. V lost 7 bases, J lost 0 bases, and 0 bases stayed unmatched. Germline CDR1 is MDHEN and CDR2 is SYDVKM. The CDR3 sequence is 13 residues long. This CDR3 reads CASTSGSSYEQYF. CDR3 DNA: TGTGCCAGCACTAGCGGGAGCTCCTACGAGCAGTACTTC.

The genes are TRBV6-5 and TRBJ2-5; no clear D gene. From germline, CDR1 is MNHEY and CDR2 SVGAGI. The ends were cut back, 0 bases at V and 5 bases at J, with 13 bases in the middle. The CDR3 loop spans 15 amino acids. For the CDR3, the DNA is TGTGCCAGCAGTTACTCTCGTAGAAGGGTGGAGACCCAGTACTTC. This gives the protein CASSYSRRRVETQYF.

The rearrangement joins TRBV15 to TRBJ1-5, with no clear D. Trimming removed 0 bases at V and 3 bases at J, with 9 bases between. CDR3 length: 15 amino acids. Germline lookup yields CDR1 LNHNV and CDR2 YYDKDF (reference sequence). This CDR3 reads CATSRESADNQPQHF. Here the CDR3 DNA reads TGTGCCACCAGCAGAGAGTCGGCAGACAATCAGCCCCAGCATTTT.

With regard to this clone: One end of the junction does not line up with germline, which may come from a read error. This chain's CDR3 is CASSLSGGSNQYF. The CDR3 region has the DNA TGTGCTAGCAGCTTATCCGGCGGGAGTAACCAGTACTTC. The chain combines TRBV7-7 with TRBJ2-5; 7 nucleotides agree with TRBD2. Germline loops: CDR1 SSHAT, CDR2 FNYEAQ (reference sequence). The CDR3 has 13 amino acids.

The chain carries TRBV6-6 and TRBJ1-2; a possible D gene is TRBD1 (5 bases). Germline loops: CDR1 MNHNY, CDR2 SVGAGI (reference sequence). Trimming took 6 bases from V and 5 from J, leaving 19 bases between them. The CDR3 loop spans 15 amino acids. Here the CDR3 DNA reads TGTGCCAGCAGCCCCGGGACTTCCACCTTATATGGCTACACCTTC. Translated, it gives CASSPGTSTLYGYTF.